Presented here are 16 T cell receptor beta chains from one specimen sequenced in a study of blood T cell repertoires in COVID-19. Produced via immunoSEQ multiplex PCR; TCRdb's table is partial and in-frame only. Here the sample spans roughly 57,000 clones, more than 80% being singletons. Sequencing was performed on peripheral blood. These receptors all stem from an elderly man with acute or convalescent COVID-19.

The chain has TRBV5-6 and TRBJ1-2, with 8 bases identical to TRBD1. Unmatched junction bases numbered 9, after V lost 4 bases and J lost 7 bases. This CDR3 is built from 14 residues. Germline CDR1 is SGHDT and CDR2 is YYEEEE. CDR3 amino acids: CASSGLQGDVGYTF. The CDR3 DNA reads TGTGCCAGCAGCGGATTACAGGGGGACGTTGGCTACACCTTC.

The genes are TRBV2 and TRBJ2-4; 7 bases line up with TRBD1. Germline V gene lookup returns CDR1 SNHLY and CDR2 FYNNEI. The V gene end was trimmed by 7 bases and the J gene end by 6 bases; junction bases not matched to a gene: 3. This CDR3 has 12 amino acids. As DNA, the CDR3 is TGTGCCAGCACGTACAGGGGAAACATTCAGTACTTC. Protein product: CASTYRGNIQYF.

The chain carries TRBV6-5 and TRBJ1-1; 9 bases are shared with TRBD1. The CDR3 is 16 residues long. The germline V gene has CDR1 MNHEY and CDR2 SVGAGI. V shed 4 bases, J shed 3 bases, and the junction held 9 bases outside the gene matches. CDR3 DNA: TGTGCCAGCAGTTCTACGGCACAGGGGGCCGACACTGAAGCTTTCTTT. It specifies CASSSTAQGADTEAFF.

This sequence joins TRBV19 and TRBJ1-5, with D unresolved. From germline, CDR1 is LNHDA and CDR2 SQIVND (reference sequence). The CDR3 totals 15 residues. The V end lost 6 bases, the J end lost 0 bases, and 12 bases lay between the germline ends. This CDR3 reads CASRTTAYSNQPQHF. The CDR3 DNA reads TGTGCCAGTAGGACAACGGCGTATAGCAATCAGCCCCAGCATTTT.

The chain recombines TRBV5-6 with TRBJ1-4, with D unclear. The CDR3 contains 14 residues. Germline lookup yields CDR1 SGHDT and CDR2 YYEEEE. The V and J ends lost 3 bases and 0 bases respectively, with 6 bases between them. The CDR3 here is CASSSTTTNEKLFF. CDR3 DNA: TGTGCCAGCAGCTCCACAACAACTAATGAAAAACTGTTTTTT.

The chain combines TRBV7-3 with TRBJ2-1; TRBD2 is a possible D gene (6 bases). This CDR3 contains 16 residues. V gave up 5 bases and J gave up 3 bases, with 17 bases separating them. Germline-derived CDR1 and CDR2 are SGHTA and FQGTGA. The CDR3 bases are TGTGCCAGCAGCCCTCAAGGGGCGGGGAACTACAATGAGCAGTTCTTC. Amino acids: CASSPQGAGNYNEQFF.

This clone showed up just once. The V gene is TRBV25-1, the J gene TRBJ2-1; D may be TRBD1 (5 bases). The CDR3 length is 12 residues. The V gene lost 2 bases and the J gene lost 10 bases, with 9 bases spanning the gap. Germline V CDR1 and CDR2: MGHDK, SYGVNS. CDR3 in DNA: TGTGCCAGCAGTGAAGTCTCAGGGGAGCAGTTCTTC. This codes for CASSEVSGEQFF.

This chain links TRBV6-6 with TRBJ2-2; TRBD2 aligns across 11 bases. Germline CDR1 is MNHNY and CDR2 is SVGAGI (reference sequence). The ends lost 5 bases at V and 4 bases at J; junction bases unmatched: 6. The CDR3 has 16 residues. The CDR3 DNA reads TGTGCCAGCAGTCCTACCGGGACTAGCGGCACCGGGGAGCTGTTTTTT. Protein product: CASSPTGTSGTGELFF.

J is TRBJ1-2 and V is TRBV5-5; TRBD1 matches 8 bases. Germline V lookup: CDR1 SGHKS, CDR2 YYEKEE (reference sequence). The CDR3 covers 14 residues. Trimming at V came to 2 bases and at J to 6 bases, leaving 6 bases not matched to a gene. The CDR3 bases are TGTGCCAGCAGCTTTAACAGGGGGTCGCATGGCTACACCTTC. Translated: CASSFNRGSHGYTF. The full variable domain, in which reference TRBV5-5 and TRBJ1-2 provide the parts outside the CDR3, is DAGVTQSPTHLIKTRGQQVTLRCSPISGHKSVSWYQQVLGQGPQFIFQYYEKEERGRGNFPDRFSARQFPNYSSELNVNALLLGDSALYLCASSFNRGSHGYTFGSGTRLTVV.

Written as DNA, the CDR3 is TGTGCCAGCAGTTACCCGGACAGGGGAAGAACTGAAGCTTTCTTT. Its protein product is CASSYPDRGRTEAFF. This sequence joins TRBV6-2 or TRBV6-3 and TRBJ1-1, with 9 bases that match TRBD1. J lost 5 bases, V lost 2 bases, and 6 bases had no gene match. The CDR3 is made up of 15 amino acids. Germline CDR1 MNHEY, CDR2 SVGEGT.

The V and J genes are TRBV5-1 and TRBJ1-4; D unclear. With 0 bases removed from V and 4 bases from J, the gap between germline ends came to 7 bases. CDR1 is SGHRS and CDR2 is YFSETQ in the germline V gene. The CDR3 contains 14 residues. CDR3 region: CASSLVASNEKLFF. CDR3 sequence (DNA): TGCGCCAGCAGCTTGGTGGCCAGTAATGAAAAACTGTTTTTT.

The chain uses TRBV19 and TRBJ2-5, with 12 nucleotides matching TRBD1. The length of the CDR3 is 15 residues. Per germline, CDR1 LNHDA and CDR2 SQIVND (reference sequence). Losses at the gene ends were 5 bases for V and 4 bases for J; bases not matched to a gene: 5. CDR3 amino acids: CASSQGQGAGETQYF. The CDR3 nucleotides are TGTGCCAGTAGTCAGGGACAGGGGGCTGGAGAGACCCAGTACTTC.

This clone appeared once. The CDR3 bases are TGTGCCAGCAGCGTATCGACTAGCGGGGGGGCAGAGACCCAGTACTTC. Translating gives CASSVSTSGGAETQYF. The rearrangement uses TRBV9 and TRBJ2-5, with 14 bases that match TRBD2. Unmatched junction bases numbered 3, after V lost 1 base and J lost 4 bases. The CDR3 extends over 16 amino acids. CDR1 SGDLS and CDR2 YYNGEE come from the germline V gene.

The chain links TRBV9 to TRBJ2-3; D possibly corresponds to TRBD2 (7 bases). CDR1 and CDR2 from the germline V gene are SGDLS and YYNGEE. Trimming cost V 0 bases and J 2 bases, with 13 bases left between them. The CDR3 length is 16 residues. Here the CDR3 DNA reads TGTGCCAGCAGCGTAGCTGCCGGGGGGCCCACAGATACGCAGTATTTT. The encoded protein is CASSVAAGGPTDTQYF.

The chain joins TRBV5-1 to TRBJ1-3; D gene unclear. The CDR3 is 14 amino acids. Germline V CDR1 and CDR2: SGHRS, YFSETQ. Trimming pared 0 bases from V and 0 bases from J, leaving 4 bases between. This chain's CDR3 is CASSLASSGNTIYF. CDR3 nucleotide sequence: TGCGCCAGCAGCTTGGCCAGCTCTGGAAACACCATATATTTT.

This CDR3 is CASSVTGTADNEQYF. CDR3 DNA: TGTGCCAGCTCAGTAACCGGGACTGCGGACAACGAGCAGTACTTC. This rearrangement joins TRBV18 to TRBJ2-7; maybe TRBD2 (6 bases). The CDR3 runs 15 residues. Trimming took 5 bases from V and 5 from J, leaving 19 bases between them. Germline V CDR1 and CDR2: KGHSH, LQKENI.